This TCR beta chain was identified during a study of memory CD4+ T cells and cytomegalovirus serostatus. The assay was immunoSEQ multiplex PCR, and TCRdb's table has in-frame clones only and misses some. The profile shows about 61,000 clones, around 83% of them singletons. This CDR3 has 15 amino acids. V lost 4 bases to trimming and J lost 7 bases; unmatched junction nucleotides: 10. The germline V gene has CDR1 MRHNA and CDR2 SNTAGT. The sort gate was single viable CD3+CD4+CD8-CD45RO+ cells for memory CD4+ T cells. Turning to this clone: No antigen is known for it.

The study's findings and limits: Suggested: most of the CMV-linked TCR signature lies in CD4+ memory cells. CD4+ memory repertoires contained about 40% of the roughly 160 reported CMV TCRbeta sequences.

The genes are TRBV6-4 and TRBJ2-1, with 7 nucleotides matching TRBD1. Sequencing was performed on memory CD4+ T cells from blood. The clonotype was recovered from an adult in good health and CMV-seronegative. Here the CDR3 reads CASSARDPRGNEQFF. CDR3 DNA: TGTGCCAGCAGTGCCCGGGACCCCAGGGGGAATGAGCAGTTCTTC.